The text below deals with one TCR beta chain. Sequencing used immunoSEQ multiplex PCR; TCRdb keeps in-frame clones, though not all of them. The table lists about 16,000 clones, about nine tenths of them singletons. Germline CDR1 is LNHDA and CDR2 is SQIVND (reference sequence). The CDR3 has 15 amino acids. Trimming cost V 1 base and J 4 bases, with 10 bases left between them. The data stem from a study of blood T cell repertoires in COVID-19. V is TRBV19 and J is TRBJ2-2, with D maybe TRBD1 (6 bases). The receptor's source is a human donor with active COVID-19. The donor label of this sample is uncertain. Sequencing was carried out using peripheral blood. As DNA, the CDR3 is TGTGCCAGTAGTATAGGTACAGGGATCACCGGGGAGCTGTTTTTT. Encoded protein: CASSIGTGITGELFF.